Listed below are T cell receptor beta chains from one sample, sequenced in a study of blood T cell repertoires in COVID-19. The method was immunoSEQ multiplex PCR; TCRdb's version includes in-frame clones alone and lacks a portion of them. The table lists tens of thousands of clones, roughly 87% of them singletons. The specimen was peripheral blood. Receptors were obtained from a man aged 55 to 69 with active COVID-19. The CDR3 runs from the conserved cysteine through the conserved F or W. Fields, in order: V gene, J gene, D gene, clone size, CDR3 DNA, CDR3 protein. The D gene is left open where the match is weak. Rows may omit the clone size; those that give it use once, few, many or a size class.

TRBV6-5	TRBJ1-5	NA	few	TGTGCCAGCATCAGGAGGGACTATGGCAATCAGCCCCAGCATTTT	CASIRRDYGNQPQHF
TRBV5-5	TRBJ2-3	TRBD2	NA	TGTGCCAGCAGCTTCATAGCGGGGGTCACAGATACGCAGTATTTT	CASSFIAGVTDTQYF
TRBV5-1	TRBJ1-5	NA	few	TGCGCCAGCAGCCTGGACAGTGGCCGGAATCAGCCCCAGCATTTT	CASSLDSGRNQPQHF
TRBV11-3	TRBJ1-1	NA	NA	TGTGCCAGCAGCTTAGATCAGGCAAATGAAGCTTTCTTT	CASSLDQANEAFF
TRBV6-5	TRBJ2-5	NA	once	TGTGCCAGCAGGTCCGGCACTAGCCCAGAGACCCAGTACTTC	CASRSGTSPETQYF
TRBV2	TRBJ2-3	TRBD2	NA	TGTGCCAGCAGGAAAAGGACTAGCGGGGGGGCGGGTCCAGATACGCAGTATTTT	CASRKRTSGGAGPDTQYF
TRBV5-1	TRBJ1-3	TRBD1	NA	TGCGCCAGCAGATTGACAGGGGCCGGAAACACCATATATTTT	CASRLTGAGNTIYF
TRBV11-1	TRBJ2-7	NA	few	TGTGCCAGCAGCTTCTCGGGGGATTCGGTGGGCTACGAGCAGTACTTC	CASSFSGDSVGYEQYF
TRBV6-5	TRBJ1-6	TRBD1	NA	TGTGCCACCCAGACAGGGCTACTCTCACCCCTCCACTTT	CATQTGLLSPLHF
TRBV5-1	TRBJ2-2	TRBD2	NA	TGCGCCAGCAGCCGGGCCGCGGCTAGCGGGACCCAGGGCGGGGAGCTGTTTTTT	CASSRAAASGTQGGELFF
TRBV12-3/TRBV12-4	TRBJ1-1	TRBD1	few	TGTGCCAGCAGTGACAGGGCGAACACTGAAGCTTTCTTT	CASSDRANTEAFF
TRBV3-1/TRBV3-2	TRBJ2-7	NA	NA	TGTGCCAGCAGCCAAGACTCTTACGAGCAGTACTTC	CASSQDSYEQYF
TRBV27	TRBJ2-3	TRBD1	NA	TGTGCCAGCAGGGGACAGGGGACCCTCACAGATACGCAGTATTTT	CASRGQGTLTDTQYF
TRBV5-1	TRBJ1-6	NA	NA	TGCGCCAGCAGCCCGGATAATTCACCCCTCCACTTT	CASSPDNSPLHF
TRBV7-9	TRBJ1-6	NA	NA	TGTGCCAGCAGCCTTCGGGGTAGGACGGGGAATTCACCCCTCCACTTT	CASSLRGRTGNSPLHF
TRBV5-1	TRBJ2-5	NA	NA	TGCGCCAGCAGTCAAAGGCGGGAGACCCAGTACTTC	CASSQRRETQYF
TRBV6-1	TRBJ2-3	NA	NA	TGTGCCAGCAGTGGACTTGGGGGCCGCGGCACAGATACGCAGTATTTT	CASSGLGGRGTDTQYF
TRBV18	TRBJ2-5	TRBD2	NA	TGTGCCAGCTCACCGGGAGGGGAAGGGACCCAGTACTTC	CASSPGGEGTQYF
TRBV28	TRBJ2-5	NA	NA	TGTGCCAGCAGGCTATTGGAGTCCCAGTACTTC	CASRLLESQYF
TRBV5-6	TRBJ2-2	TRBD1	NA	TGTGCCAGCAGCTGGGGGACAGGGTTAGGGGAGCTGTTTTTT	CASSWGTGLGELFF
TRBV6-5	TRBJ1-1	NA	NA	TGTGCCAGCAGTATTACTAGGTTGAACACTGAAGCTTTCTTT	CASSITRLNTEAFF
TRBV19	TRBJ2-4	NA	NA	TGTGCCAGTGGGACAAACCGGGGAGCCAAAAACATTCAGTACTTC	CASGTNRGAKNIQYF
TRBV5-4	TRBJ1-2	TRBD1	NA	TGTGCCAGCAGCTTGGCCGGACAGGGGCGGCATGGCTACACCTTC	CASSLAGQGRHGYTF
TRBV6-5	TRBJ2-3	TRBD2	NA	TGTGCCAGCAGTCGCTACCCCGGGGGGTCAGATACGCAGTATTTT	CASSRYPGGSDTQYF
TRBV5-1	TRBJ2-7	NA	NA	TGCGCCAGCAGGAAAGGGAGAGGCGCCTACGAGCAGTACTTC	CASRKGRGAYEQYF
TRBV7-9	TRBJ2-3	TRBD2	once	TGTGCCAGCAGCTTACATGCGGGGGGTAGCACAGATACGCAGTATTTT	CASSLHAGGSTDTQYF
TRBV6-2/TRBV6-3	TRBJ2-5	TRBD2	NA	TGTGCCAGCAGTGCCGGACTAGCGGGGGGCCAAGAGACCCAGTACTTC	CASSAGLAGGQETQYF
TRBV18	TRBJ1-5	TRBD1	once	TGTGCCAGCACGACAGGGGATAGCAATCAGCCCCAGCATTTT	CASTTGDSNQPQHF
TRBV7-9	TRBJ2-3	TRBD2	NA	TGTGCCAGCAGACGAAAGTCATTAGCGGGGAGCACAGATACGCAGTATTTT	CASRRKSLAGSTDTQYF
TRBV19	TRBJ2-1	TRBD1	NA	TGTGCCAGTAGTATTGAGTACAGGGGGCCTAATTTATACAATGAGCAGTTCTTC	CASSIEYRGPNLYNEQFF